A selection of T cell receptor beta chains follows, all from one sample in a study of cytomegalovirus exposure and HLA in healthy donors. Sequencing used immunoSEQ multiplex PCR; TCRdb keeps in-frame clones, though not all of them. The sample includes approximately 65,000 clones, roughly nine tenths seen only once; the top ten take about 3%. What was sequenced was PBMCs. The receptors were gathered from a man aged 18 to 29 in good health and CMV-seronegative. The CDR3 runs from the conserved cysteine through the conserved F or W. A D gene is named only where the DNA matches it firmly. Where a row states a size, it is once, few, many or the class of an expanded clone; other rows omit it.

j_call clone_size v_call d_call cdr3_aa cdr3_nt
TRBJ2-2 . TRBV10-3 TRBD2 CAITRSMLGLAGESAGELFF TGTGCCATCACCAGGTCGATGTTGGGACTAGCGGGAGAATCGGCCGGGGAGCTGTTTTTT
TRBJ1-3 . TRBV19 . CASSIANSGNTIYF TGTGCCAGTAGTATAGCCAACTCTGGAAACACCATATATTTT
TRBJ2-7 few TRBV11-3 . CASSLATPAGEQYF TGTGCCAGCAGCTTAGCGACTCCGGCCGGCGAGCAGTACTTC
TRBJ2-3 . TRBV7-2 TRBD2 CASTPFGGIGDTQYF TGTGCCAGCACGCCGTTCGGGGGGATCGGGGATACGCAGTATTTT
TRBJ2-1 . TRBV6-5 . CASSYDSSYNEQFF TGTGCCAGCAGTTACGACAGCTCCTACAATGAGCAGTTCTTC
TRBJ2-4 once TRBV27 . CASSPLGASKNIQYF TGTGCCAGCAGCCCTTTGGGGGCATCCAAAAACATTCAGTACTTC
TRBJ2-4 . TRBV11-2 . CASSFLQGLAKNIQYF TGTGCCAGCAGCTTCCTACAGGGATTAGCCAAAAACATTCAGTACTTC
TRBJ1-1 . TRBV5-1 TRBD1 CASSLEDRTTEAFF TGCGCCAGCAGCTTGGAGGACAGGACCACTGAAGCTTTCTTT
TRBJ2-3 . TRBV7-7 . CASSSSGLQTETDTQYF TGTGCTAGCAGCTCATCGGGACTCCAAACGGAGACAGATACGCAGTATTTT
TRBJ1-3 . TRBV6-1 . CASSEARSHSGRNTIYF TGTGCCAGCAGTGAAGCCCGGAGCCACTCTGGTAGAAACACCATATATTTT
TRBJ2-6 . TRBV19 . CASSIRNGAGANVLTF TGTGCCAGTAGTATTAGGAACGGGGCTGGGGCCAACGTCCTGACTTTC
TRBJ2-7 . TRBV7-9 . CASSHTIQPEQYF TGTGCCAGCAGCCATACTATACAACCCGAGCAGTACTTC
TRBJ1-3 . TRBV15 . CATSRDQVPGNTIYF TGTGCCACCAGCAGAGATCAGGTCCCAGGAAACACCATATATTTT
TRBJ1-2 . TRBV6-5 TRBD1 CASTLRGQTNYGYTF TGTGCGAGCACTTTAAGGGGACAGACTAACTATGGCTACACCTTC
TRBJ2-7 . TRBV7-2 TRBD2 CASSSSAGTSVEQYF TGTGCCAGCAGCTCTTCGGCCGGGACTAGTGTCGAGCAGTACTTC
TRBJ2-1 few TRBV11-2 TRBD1 CASSAAPRQGLYNEQFF TGTGCCAGCAGCGCCGCCCCCAGACAGGGCCTTTACAATGAGCAGTTCTTC
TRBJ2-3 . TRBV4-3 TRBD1 CASSQVGTGVTDTQYF TGCGCCAGCAGCCAAGTCGGGACAGGGGTAACAGATACGCAGTATTTT
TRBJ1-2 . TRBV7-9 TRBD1 CASSLWDREFDGYTF TGTGCCAGCAGCTTATGGGACAGGGAATTTGATGGCTACACCTTC
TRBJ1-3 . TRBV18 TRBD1 CASSPGDRGLGNTIYF TGTGCCAGCTCACCCGGGGACAGGGGGCTCGGAAACACCATATATTTT
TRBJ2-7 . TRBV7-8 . CASSLVRLALSRVGEQYF TGTGCCAGCAGCTTAGTGCGGCTAGCCCTTAGTAGGGTAGGTGAGCAGTACTTC
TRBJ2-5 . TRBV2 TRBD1 CASTADRERQETQYF TGTGCCAGCACCGCGGACAGGGAACGGCAAGAGACCCAGTACTTC
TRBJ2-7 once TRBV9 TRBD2 CASSPGVGLAGTYEQYF TGTGCCAGCAGCCCTGGGGTGGGACTAGCGGGGACCTACGAGCAGTACTTC
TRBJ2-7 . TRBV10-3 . CAISEKSGPYEQYF TGTGCCATCAGTGAGAAAAGCGGGCCCTACGAGCAGTACTTC
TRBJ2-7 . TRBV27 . CASSPYRGGIGYEQYF TGTGCCAGCAGTCCCTACAGGGGGGGGATCGGATACGAGCAGTACTTC
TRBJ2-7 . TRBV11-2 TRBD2 CASSFPSRGIYEQYF TGTGCCAGCAGCTTCCCGTCGCGGGGGATCTACGAGCAGTACTTC
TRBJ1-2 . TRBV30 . CAWSVAGHPANYGYTF TGTGCCTGGAGTGTAGCAGGACACCCAGCTAACTATGGCTACACCTTC
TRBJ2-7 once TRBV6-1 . CASSEIRGVSEQYF TGTGCCAGCAGTGAAATCAGGGGAGTCTCCGAGCAGTACTTC
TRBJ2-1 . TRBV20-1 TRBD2 CRGEGHNEQFF TGCAGAGGGGAGGGCCACAATGAGCAGTTCTTC
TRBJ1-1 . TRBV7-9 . CASSWDKRVTEAFF TGTGCCAGCAGCTGGGATAAGAGGGTGACTGAAGCTTTCTTT
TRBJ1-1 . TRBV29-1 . CSVKGRVDTEAFF TGCAGCGTTAAGGGCAGGGTGGACACTGAAGCTTTCTTT
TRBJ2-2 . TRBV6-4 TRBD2 CASSLGLAGGSTGELFF TGTGCCAGCAGTTTGGGACTAGCGGGAGGGTCCACCGGGGAGCTGTTTTTT
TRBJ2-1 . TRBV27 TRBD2 CASSAGLAGYNEQFF TGTGCCAGCAGTGCGGGACTAGCGGGATATAATGAGCAGTTCTTC